The clone carrying this TCR beta chain was observed a handful of times. Antigen: not known. A read error may explain this, as a much larger clone is one base away. This sample was taken from a study of prognosis after radiotherapy for stage I lung cancer. Study-level information: In this cohort, every patient with non-small cell lung cancer was regarded as medically inoperable. Following radiotherapy, a handful of patients went on to present distant metastases at a median of 7 months, and approximately 15 exhibited no significant progression.

Germline V gene sequence: CDR1 MNHEY, CDR2 SVGEGT. Trimming cost V 5 bases and J 4 bases, with 15 bases left between them. The CDR3 covers 15 residues. Study-wide results and limits: In patients who developed distant metastases, Shannon entropy measured after stereotactic body radiation therapy was lower, and baseline Shannon entropy was not associated with metastases. Frequencies of TRBV and TRBJ gene use reportedly varied by whether patients had metastases.

From genomic DNA, TCR beta CDR3 was amplified by two-round multiplex PCR. TRBV and TRBJ genes each had their own specific primers in first-round PCR. MiXCR, applied by TCRdb to the multiplex PCR reads, yields one record per CDR3 protein. The sample lists approximately 16,000 distinct CDR3 sequences, about 47% occurring once. This receptor was taken from a donor aged 50 or older with non-small cell lung cancer. The rearrangement joins TRBV6-2 or TRBV6-3 to TRBJ2-1; D is possibly TRBD1 (5 bases). The material sequenced was PBMCs, taken before or after stereotactic body radiation therapy (not recorded which). The CDR3 nucleotides read TGTGCCAGCAGTCCGACCGTAGGGGCTTACAATGAGCAGTTCTTC. Translated: CASSPTVGAYNEQFF.